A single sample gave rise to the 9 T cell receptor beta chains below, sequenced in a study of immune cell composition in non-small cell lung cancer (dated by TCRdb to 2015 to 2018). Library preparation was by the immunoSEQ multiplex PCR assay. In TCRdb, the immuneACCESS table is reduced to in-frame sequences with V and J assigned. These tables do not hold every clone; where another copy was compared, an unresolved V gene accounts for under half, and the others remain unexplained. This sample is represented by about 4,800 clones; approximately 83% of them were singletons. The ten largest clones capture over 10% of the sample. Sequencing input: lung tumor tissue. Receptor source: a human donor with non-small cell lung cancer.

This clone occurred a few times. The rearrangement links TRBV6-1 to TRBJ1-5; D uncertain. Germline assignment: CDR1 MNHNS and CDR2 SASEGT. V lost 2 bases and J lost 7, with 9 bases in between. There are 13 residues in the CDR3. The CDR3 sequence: CASSEIAAQPQHF. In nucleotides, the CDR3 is TGTGCCAGCAGTGAAATTGCGGCCCAGCCCCAGCATTTT.

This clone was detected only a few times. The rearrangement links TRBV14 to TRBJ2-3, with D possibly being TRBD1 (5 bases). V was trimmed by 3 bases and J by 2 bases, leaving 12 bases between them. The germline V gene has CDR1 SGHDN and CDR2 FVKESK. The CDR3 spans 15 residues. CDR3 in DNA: TGTGCCAGCAGCCAGGTTTGGGGCTACACAGATACGCAGTATTTT. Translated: CASSQVWGYTDTQYF.

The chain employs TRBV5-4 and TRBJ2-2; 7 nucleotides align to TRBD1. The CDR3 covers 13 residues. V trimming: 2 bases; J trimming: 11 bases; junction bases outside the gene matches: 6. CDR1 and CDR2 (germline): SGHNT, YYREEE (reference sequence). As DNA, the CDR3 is TGTGCCAGCAGCTTAGATTACAGGGGAGAGCTGTTTTTT. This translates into CASSLDYRGELFF.

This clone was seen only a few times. The CDR3 DNA sequence: TGTGCCAGCAGTCCCAGTACTCCGGGAAATTCACCCCTCCACTTT. Protein sequence: CASSPSTPGNSPLHF. The chain employs TRBV11-1 and TRBJ1-6; D uncertain. The CDR3 has 15 residues. Deletions cut 6 bases from V and 7 bases from J, with 16 bases between. Germline V gene lookup returns CDR1 SGHAT and CDR2 FQDESV (reference sequence).

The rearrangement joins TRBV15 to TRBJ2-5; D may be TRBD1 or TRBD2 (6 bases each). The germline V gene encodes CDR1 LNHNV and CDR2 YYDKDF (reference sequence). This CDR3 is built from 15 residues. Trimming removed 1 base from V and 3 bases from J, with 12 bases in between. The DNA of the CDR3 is TGTGCCACCAGCAGAGGAGGGGGGTATGAAGAGACCCAGTACTTC. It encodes CATSRGGGYEETQYF. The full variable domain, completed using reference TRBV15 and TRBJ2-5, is DAMVIQNPRYQVTQFGKPVTLSCSQTLNHNVMYWYQQKSSQAPKLLFHYYDKDFNNEADTPDNFQSRRPNTSFCFLDIRSPGLGDTAMYLCATSRGGGYEETQYFGPGTRLLVL.

CDR3 coding DNA: TGTGCCAGCAGCTTGAGGCGACTAGGGGACACCGGGGAGCTGTTTTTT. Translation gives CASSLRRLGDTGELFF. This chain connects TRBV5-4 to TRBJ2-2; D may be TRBD2 (6 bases). Trimming removed 1 base from V and 3 bases from J, with 13 bases in between. This CDR3 has 16 amino acids. From germline, CDR1 is SGHNT and CDR2 YYREEE (reference sequence).

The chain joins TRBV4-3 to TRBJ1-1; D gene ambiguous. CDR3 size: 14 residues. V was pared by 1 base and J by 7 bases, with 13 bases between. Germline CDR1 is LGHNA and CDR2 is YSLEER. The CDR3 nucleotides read TGCGCCAGCAGCCAAGGAAGGGAGTTTGATGAAGCTTTCTTT. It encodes CASSQGREFDEAFF.

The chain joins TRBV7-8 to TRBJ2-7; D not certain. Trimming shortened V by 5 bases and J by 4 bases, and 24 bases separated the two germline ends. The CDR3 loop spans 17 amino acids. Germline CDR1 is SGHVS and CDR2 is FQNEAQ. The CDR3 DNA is TGTGCCAGCAGCCCATTGCTAGAGATCGGTTCTTCGTACGAGCAGTACTTC. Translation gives CASSPLLEIGSSYEQYF. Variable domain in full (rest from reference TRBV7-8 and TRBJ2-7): GAGVSQSPRYKVAKRGQDVALRCDPISGHVSLFWYQQALGQGPEFLTYFQNEAQLDKSGLPSDRFFAERPEGSVSTLKIQRTQQEDSAVYLCASSPLLEIGSSYEQYFGPGTRLTVT.

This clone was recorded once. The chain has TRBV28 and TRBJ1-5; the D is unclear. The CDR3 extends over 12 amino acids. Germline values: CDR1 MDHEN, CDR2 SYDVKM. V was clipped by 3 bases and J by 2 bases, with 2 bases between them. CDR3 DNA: TGTGCCAGCAGTTTGGGCAATCAGCCCCAGCATTTT. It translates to CASSLGNQPQHF.